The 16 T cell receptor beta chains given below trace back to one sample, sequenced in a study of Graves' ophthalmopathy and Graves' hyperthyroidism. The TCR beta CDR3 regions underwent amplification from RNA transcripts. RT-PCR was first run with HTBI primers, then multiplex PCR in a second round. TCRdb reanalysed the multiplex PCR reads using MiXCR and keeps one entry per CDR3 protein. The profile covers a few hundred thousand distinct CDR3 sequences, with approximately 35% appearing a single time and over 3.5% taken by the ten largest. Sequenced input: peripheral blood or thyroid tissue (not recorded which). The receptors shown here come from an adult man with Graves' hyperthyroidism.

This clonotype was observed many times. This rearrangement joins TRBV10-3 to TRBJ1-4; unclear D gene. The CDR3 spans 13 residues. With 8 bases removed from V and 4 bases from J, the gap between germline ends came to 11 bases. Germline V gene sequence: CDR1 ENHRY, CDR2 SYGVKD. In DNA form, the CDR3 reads TGTGCCATCTCTCCGGGAGATAATGAAAAACTGTTTTTT. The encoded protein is CAISPGDNEKLFF.

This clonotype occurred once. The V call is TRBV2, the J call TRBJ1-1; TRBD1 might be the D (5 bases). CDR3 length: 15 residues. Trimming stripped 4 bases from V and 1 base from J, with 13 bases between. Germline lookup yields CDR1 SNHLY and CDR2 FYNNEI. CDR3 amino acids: CASSAGQGSNTEAFF. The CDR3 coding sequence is TGTGCCAGCAGTGCCGGGCAGGGCTCGAACACTGAAGCTTTCTTT.

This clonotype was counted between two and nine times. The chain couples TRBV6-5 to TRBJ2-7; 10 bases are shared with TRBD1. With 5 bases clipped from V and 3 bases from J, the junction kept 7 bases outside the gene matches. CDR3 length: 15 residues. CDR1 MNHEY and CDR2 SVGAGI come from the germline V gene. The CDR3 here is CASSDVGTGDYEQYF. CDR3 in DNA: TGTGCCAGCAGTGATGTCGGGACAGGGGACTACGAGCAGTACTTC.

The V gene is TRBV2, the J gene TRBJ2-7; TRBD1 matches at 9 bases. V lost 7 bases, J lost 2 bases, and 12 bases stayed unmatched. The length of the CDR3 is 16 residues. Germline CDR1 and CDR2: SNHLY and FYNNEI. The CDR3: CASNPTRDRDPYEQYF. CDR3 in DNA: TGTGCCAGCAATCCAACCCGGGACAGGGATCCCTACGAGCAGTACTTC.

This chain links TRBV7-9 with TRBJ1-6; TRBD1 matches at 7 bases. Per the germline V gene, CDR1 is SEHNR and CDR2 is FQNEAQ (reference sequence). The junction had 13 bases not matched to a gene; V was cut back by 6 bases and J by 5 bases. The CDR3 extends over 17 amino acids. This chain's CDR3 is CASSYSIFGTDNSPLHF. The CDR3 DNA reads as TGTGCCAGCAGTTACTCGATATTTGGGACAGATAATTCACCCCTCCACTTT.

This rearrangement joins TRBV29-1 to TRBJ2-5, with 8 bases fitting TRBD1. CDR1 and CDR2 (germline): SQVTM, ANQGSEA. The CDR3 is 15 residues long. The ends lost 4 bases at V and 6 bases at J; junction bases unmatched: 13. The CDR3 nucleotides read TGCAGCGTTGCCGAGACAGGGGTCAATCGGAAGACCCAGTACTTC. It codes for CSVAETGVNRKTQYF.

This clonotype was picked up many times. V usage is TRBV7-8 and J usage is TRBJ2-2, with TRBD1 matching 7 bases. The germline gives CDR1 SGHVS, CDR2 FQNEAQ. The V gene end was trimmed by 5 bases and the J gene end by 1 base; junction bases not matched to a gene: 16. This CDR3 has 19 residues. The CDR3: CASSQGRDSPHMNTGELFF. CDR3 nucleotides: TGTGCCAGCAGCCAAGGACGGGACAGCCCACATATGAACACCGGGGAGCTGTTTTTT.

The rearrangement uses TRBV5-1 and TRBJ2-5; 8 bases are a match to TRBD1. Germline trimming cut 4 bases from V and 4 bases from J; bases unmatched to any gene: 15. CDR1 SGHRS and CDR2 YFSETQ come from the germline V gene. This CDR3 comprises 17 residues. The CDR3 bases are TGCGCCAGCAGCGTGACAGGGGAGAGCGTCGGGAGAGAGACCCAGTACTTC. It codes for CASSVTGESVGRETQYF.

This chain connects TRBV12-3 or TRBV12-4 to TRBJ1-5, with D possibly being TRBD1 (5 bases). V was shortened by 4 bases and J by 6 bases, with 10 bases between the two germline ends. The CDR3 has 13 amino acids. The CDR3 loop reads CASSYTQGQPQHF. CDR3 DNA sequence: TGTGCCAGCAGTTATACCCAGGGTCAGCCCCAGCATTTT.

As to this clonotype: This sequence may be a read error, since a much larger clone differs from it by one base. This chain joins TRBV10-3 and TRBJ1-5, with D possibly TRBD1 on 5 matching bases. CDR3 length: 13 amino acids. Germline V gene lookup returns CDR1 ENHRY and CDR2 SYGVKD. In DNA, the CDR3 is TGTGCCACCGACAGAAATAGCAATCGGCCCCAGCATTTT. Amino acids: CATDRNSNRPQHF.

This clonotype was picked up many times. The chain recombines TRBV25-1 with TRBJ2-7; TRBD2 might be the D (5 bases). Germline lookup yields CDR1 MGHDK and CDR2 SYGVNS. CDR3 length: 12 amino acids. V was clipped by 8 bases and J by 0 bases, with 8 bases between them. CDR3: CASRESSYEQYF. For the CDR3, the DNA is TGTGCCAGCCGGGAAAGCTCCTACGAGCAGTACTTC.

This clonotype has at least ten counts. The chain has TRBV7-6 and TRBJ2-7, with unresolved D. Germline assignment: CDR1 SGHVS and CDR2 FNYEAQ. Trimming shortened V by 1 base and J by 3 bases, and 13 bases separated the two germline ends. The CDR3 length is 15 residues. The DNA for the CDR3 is TGTGCCAGCAGCTTAGGGTCAGCGCCTATCTACGAGCAGTACTTC. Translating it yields CASSLGSAPIYEQYF.

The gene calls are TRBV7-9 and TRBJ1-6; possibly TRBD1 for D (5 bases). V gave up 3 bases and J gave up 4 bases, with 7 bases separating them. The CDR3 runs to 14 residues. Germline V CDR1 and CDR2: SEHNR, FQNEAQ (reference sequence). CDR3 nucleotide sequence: TGTGCCAGCAGCTTCAGGGTTTATAATTCACCCCTCCACTTT. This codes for CASSFRVYNSPLHF.

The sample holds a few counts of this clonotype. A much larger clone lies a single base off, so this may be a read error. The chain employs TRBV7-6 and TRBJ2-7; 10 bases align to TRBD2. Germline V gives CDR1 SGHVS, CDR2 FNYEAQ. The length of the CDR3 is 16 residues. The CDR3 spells CASSLEASGSGYERYF. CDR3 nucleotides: TGTGCCAGCAGCTTAGAGGCTAGCGGGAGTGGGTACGAGCGGTACTTC.

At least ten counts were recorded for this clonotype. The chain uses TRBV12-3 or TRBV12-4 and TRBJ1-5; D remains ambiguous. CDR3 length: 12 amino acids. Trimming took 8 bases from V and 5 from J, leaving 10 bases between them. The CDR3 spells CASSGDDQPQHF. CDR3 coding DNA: TGTGCCAGCTCCGGTGACGATCAGCCCCAGCATTTT.

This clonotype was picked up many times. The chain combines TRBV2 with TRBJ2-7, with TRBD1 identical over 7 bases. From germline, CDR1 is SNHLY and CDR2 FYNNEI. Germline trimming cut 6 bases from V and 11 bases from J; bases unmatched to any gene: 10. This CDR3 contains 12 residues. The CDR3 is CASRDRYSAEYF. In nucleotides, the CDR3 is TGTGCCAGCAGGGACAGGTATTCAGCGGAGTACTTC.